A selection of T cell receptor beta chains follows, all from one sample in a study of shared clonotypes between healthy human individuals. Clones were sequenced by immunoSEQ multiplex PCR, and TCRdb holds only the in-frame ones, with some missing. The table includes about 2.4 million clones, 80% to 95% detected once. Sequencing input: naive CD4+ T cells from PBMCs. Receptors were obtained from a man aged 18 to 30 in good health. Some clones in this sample may be carry-over from other donors' samples. Both conserved end residues are part of each CDR3. A D gene is named only where the DNA matches it firmly. Expanded clones are given a class, and other clones once, few, many or no size at all.

clone size: -
V gene: TRBV11-2
J gene: TRBJ2-1
CDR3 length: 14
D gene: -
CDR3 protein: CASSLPRDGGEQFF
CDR3 DNA: TGTGCCAGCAGCCTGCCACGGGATGGCGGGGAGCAGTTCTTC

clone size: -
V gene: TRBV5-1
J gene: TRBJ2-3
CDR3 length: 16
D gene: TRBD1
CDR3 protein: CASSSRDRVSTDTQYF
CDR3 DNA: TGCGCCAGCAGCTCCCGGGACAGGGTTTCCACAGATACGCAGTATTTT

clone size: -
V gene: TRBV10-2
J gene: TRBJ2-7
CDR3 length: 14
D gene: -
CDR3 protein: CASSAMGPVGEQYF
CDR3 DNA: TGCGCCAGCAGTGCAATGGGACCCGTGGGGGAGCAGTACTTC

clone size: -
V gene: TRBV2
J gene: TRBJ2-3
CDR3 length: 15
D gene: TRBD2
CDR3 protein: CASSEASGSTDTQYF
CDR3 DNA: TGTGCCAGCAGCGAAGCTAGCGGAAGCACAGATACGCAGTATTTT

clone size: -
V gene: TRBV6-5
J gene: TRBJ1-2
CDR3 length: 16
D gene: TRBD1
CDR3 protein: CASSFTAGQGIYGYTF
CDR3 DNA: TGTGCCAGCAGTTTCACCGCGGGACAGGGGATCTATGGCTACACCTTC

clone size: -
V gene: TRBV5-1
J gene: TRBJ1-5
CDR3 length: 13
D gene: -
CDR3 protein: CASSSSPNQPQHF
CDR3 DNA: TGCGCCAGCAGCTCCTCTCCCAATCAGCCCCAGCATTTT

clone size: -
V gene: TRBV4-3
J gene: TRBJ1-5
CDR3 length: 15
D gene: -
CDR3 protein: CASSQGRGGNQPQHF
CDR3 DNA: TGCGCCAGCAGCCAAGGCAGGGGCGGGAATCAGCCCCAGCATTTT

clone size: -
V gene: TRBV2
J gene: TRBJ1-2
CDR3 length: 14
D gene: TRBD1
CDR3 protein: CASSLQGANYGYTF
CDR3 DNA: TGTGCCAGCAGTCTACAGGGGGCTAACTATGGCTACACCTTC

clone size: -
V gene: TRBV9
J gene: TRBJ2-7
CDR3 length: 15
D gene: -
CDR3 protein: CASSPKAHNSYEQYF
CDR3 DNA: TGTGCCAGCAGCCCCAAGGCGCACAATTCCTACGAGCAGTACTTC

clone size: once
V gene: TRBV7-3
J gene: TRBJ2-7
CDR3 length: 13
D gene: -
CDR3 protein: CASSYRGGYEQYF
CDR3 DNA: TGTGCCAGCAGCTACCGGGGAGGCTACGAGCAGTACTTC

clone size: -
V gene: TRBV4-2
J gene: TRBJ2-1
CDR3 length: 15
D gene: -
CDR3 protein: CASSQASDSYNEQFF
CDR3 DNA: TGTGCCAGCAGCCAAGCGAGCGACTCCTACAATGAGCAGTTCTTC

clone size: once
V gene: TRBV7-2
J gene: TRBJ2-3
CDR3 length: 14
D gene: -
CDR3 protein: CASSSLRSTDTQYF
CDR3 DNA: TGTGCCAGCAGCTCCCTGCGGAGCACAGATACGCAGTATTTT

clone size: -
V gene: TRBV19
J gene: TRBJ2-1
CDR3 length: 15
D gene: TRBD2
CDR3 protein: CASSILAGGPGEQFF
CDR3 DNA: TGTGCCAGTAGTATATTAGCGGGAGGGCCAGGTGAGCAGTTCTTC

clone size: -
V gene: TRBV29-1
J gene: TRBJ2-4
CDR3 length: 13
D gene: -
CDR3 protein: CSVRASAKNIQYF
CDR3 DNA: TGCAGCGTGCGAGCTTCAGCCAAAAACATTCAGTACTTC

clone size: -
V gene: TRBV18
J gene: TRBJ1-2
CDR3 length: 12
D gene: -
CDR3 protein: CASSPLTDGYTF
CDR3 DNA: TGTGCCAGCTCACCACTTACTGATGGCTACACCTTC

clone size: -
V gene: TRBV11-2
J gene: TRBJ2-7
CDR3 length: 18
D gene: TRBD2
CDR3 protein: CASSLDRVAGGPPYEQYF
CDR3 DNA: TGTGCCAGCAGCTTAGATCGCGTAGCGGGGGGTCCGCCCTACGAGCAGTACTTC

clone size: -
V gene: TRBV4-3
J gene: TRBJ2-1
CDR3 length: 14
D gene: TRBD2
CDR3 protein: CASSQGTSSGEQFF
CDR3 DNA: TGCGCCAGCAGCCAGGGGACTAGCTCCGGTGAGCAGTTCTTC

clone size: once
V gene: TRBV7-3
J gene: TRBJ2-7
CDR3 length: 17
D gene: -
CDR3 protein: CASSSSRVGIVTYEQYF
CDR3 DNA: TGTGCCAGCAGCTCTTCTCGCGTAGGAATCGTAACTTACGAGCAGTACTTC

clone size: -
V gene: TRBV30
J gene: TRBJ2-1
CDR3 length: 15
D gene: TRBD1
CDR3 protein: CAWSVSGTGFDEQFF
CDR3 DNA: TGTGCCTGGAGTGTATCTGGGACAGGGTTCGATGAGCAGTTCTTC

clone size: -
V gene: TRBV5-1
J gene: TRBJ2-3
CDR3 length: 16
D gene: TRBD2
CDR3 protein: CASSPEAGSTTDTQYF
CDR3 DNA: TGCGCCAGCAGCCCAGAAGCGGGAAGCACAACAGATACGCAGTATTTT

clone size: -
V gene: TRBV27
J gene: TRBJ1-4
CDR3 length: 13
D gene: -
CDR3 protein: CASSASPGPKLFF
CDR3 DNA: TGTGCCAGCAGTGCCTCCCCGGGGCCAAAACTGTTTTTT

clone size: -
V gene: TRBV28
J gene: TRBJ2-3
CDR3 length: 16
D gene: -
CDR3 protein: CASRPRFGGGTDTQYF
CDR3 DNA: TGTGCCAGCAGACCCCGGTTCGGAGGCGGCACAGATACGCAGTATTTT

clone size: -
V gene: TRBV9
J gene: TRBJ1-3
CDR3 length: 12
D gene: -
CDR3 protein: CASSVPGNTIYF
CDR3 DNA: TGTGCCAGCAGCGTCCCTGGAAACACCATATATTTT

clone size: -
V gene: TRBV10-3
J gene: TRBJ2-7
CDR3 length: 18
D gene: -
CDR3 protein: CAISEWDISSTPSYEQYF
CDR3 DNA: TGTGCCATCAGTGAATGGGACATCTCCTCGACCCCTTCCTACGAGCAGTACTTC

clone size: -
V gene: TRBV5-1
J gene: TRBJ2-5
CDR3 length: 14
D gene: -
CDR3 protein: CASSFGAGSETQYF
CDR3 DNA: TGCGCCAGCAGCTTCGGGGCGGGATCAGAGACCCAGTACTTC

clone size: -
V gene: TRBV4-2
J gene: TRBJ2-3
CDR3 length: 18
D gene: TRBD1
CDR3 protein: CASSQAQDREFRTDTQYF
CDR3 DNA: TGTGCCAGCAGCCAAGCCCAGGACAGGGAATTTCGTACAGATACGCAGTATTTT

clone size: once
V gene: TRBV11-2
J gene: TRBJ2-5
CDR3 length: 15
D gene: TRBD2
CDR3 protein: CASSLIAGVGETQYF
CDR3 DNA: TGTGCCAGCAGCTTAATAGCGGGAGTGGGAGAGACCCAGTACTTC

clone size: -
V gene: TRBV7-2
J gene: TRBJ2-5
CDR3 length: 16
D gene: -
CDR3 protein: CASSLMGPLWGETQYF
CDR3 DNA: TGTGCCAGCAGCTTAATGGGGCCTTTGTGGGGAGAGACCCAGTACTTC

clone size: -
V gene: TRBV5-4
J gene: TRBJ2-1
CDR3 length: 14
D gene: TRBD2
CDR3 protein: CASSLEAGGNEQFF
CDR3 DNA: TGTGCCAGCAGCTTGGAAGCGGGAGGCAATGAGCAGTTCTTC

clone size: -
V gene: TRBV14
J gene: TRBJ2-7
CDR3 length: 13
D gene: -
CDR3 protein: CASSQGLGYEQYF
CDR3 DNA: TGTGCCAGCAGCCAAGGACTAGGGTACGAGCAGTACTTC

clone size: -
V gene: TRBV7-6
J gene: TRBJ2-3
CDR3 length: 15
D gene: -
CDR3 protein: CASSFAVAGTDTQYF
CDR3 DNA: TGTGCCAGCAGCTTTGCGGTGGCAGGCACAGATACGCAGTATTTT

clone size: -
V gene: TRBV6-5
J gene: TRBJ2-7
CDR3 length: 12
D gene: -
CDR3 protein: CASSYNLDEQYF
CDR3 DNA: TGTGCCAGCAGTTACAATCTCGACGAGCAGTACTTC

clone size: -
V gene: TRBV28
J gene: TRBJ2-3
CDR3 length: 14
D gene: TRBD2
CDR3 protein: CASRSSGIADTQYF
CDR3 DNA: TGTGCCAGCAGATCTAGCGGGATTGCAGATACGCAGTATTTT

clone size: once
V gene: TRBV5-4
J gene: TRBJ2-7
CDR3 length: 12
D gene: -
CDR3 protein: CASSLVQGEQYF
CDR3 DNA: TGTGCCAGCAGCTTGGTGCAGGGCGAGCAGTACTTC

clone size: -
V gene: TRBV5-1
J gene: TRBJ2-2
CDR3 length: 11
D gene: -
CDR3 protein: CASTYSGELFF
CDR3 DNA: TGCGCCAGCACGTATTCCGGGGAGCTGTTTTTT

clone size: -
V gene: TRBV5-1
J gene: TRBJ2-3
CDR3 length: 13
D gene: -
CDR3 protein: CASTKQATDTQYF
CDR3 DNA: TGCGCCAGCACTAAACAAGCTACAGATACGCAGTATTTT

clone size: -
V gene: TRBV5-6
J gene: TRBJ2-5
CDR3 length: 13
D gene: TRBD1
CDR3 protein: CASSTGQRETQYF
CDR3 DNA: TGTGCCAGCAGCACGGGACAGCGGGAGACCCAGTACTTC

clone size: once
V gene: TRBV7-3
J gene: TRBJ2-3
CDR3 length: 15
D gene: TRBD2
CDR3 protein: CASSLLGTSEDTQYF
CDR3 DNA: TGTGCCAGCAGCTTACTGGGGACTAGCGAAGATACGCAGTATTTT

clone size: -
V gene: TRBV27
J gene: TRBJ2-7
CDR3 length: 14
D gene: TRBD1
CDR3 protein: CASSFWDRAYEQYF
CDR3 DNA: TGTGCCAGCAGTTTTTGGGACAGGGCCTACGAGCAGTACTTC

clone size: -
V gene: TRBV5-5
J gene: TRBJ2-1
CDR3 length: 15
D gene: TRBD2
CDR3 protein: CASSLGTTSWGEQFF
CDR3 DNA: TGTGCCAGCAGCTTGGGGACGACTAGCTGGGGTGAGCAGTTCTTC

clone size: -
V gene: TRBV18
J gene: TRBJ1-4
CDR3 length: 15
D gene: -
CDR3 protein: CASSQNRDPNEKLFF
CDR3 DNA: TGTGCCAGCTCACAAAACCGGGACCCTAATGAAAAACTGTTTTTT

clone size: -
V gene: TRBV11-1
J gene: TRBJ1-1
CDR3 length: 16
D gene: -
CDR3 protein: CASSLGRQSFGTEAFF
CDR3 DNA: TGTGCCAGCAGCTTAGGGCGACAGTCCTTTGGCACTGAAGCTTTCTTT

clone size: -
V gene: TRBV25-1
J gene: TRBJ2-3
CDR3 length: 15
D gene: TRBD2
CDR3 protein: CASSVSSGRTDTQYF
CDR3 DNA: TGTGCCAGCAGTGTGTCTAGCGGACGCACAGATACGCAGTATTTT

clone size: once
V gene: TRBV9
J gene: TRBJ1-2
CDR3 length: 15
D gene: TRBD1
CDR3 protein: CASSVGSGGVGGYTF
CDR3 DNA: TGTGCCAGCAGCGTAGGTTCAGGGGGCGTAGGTGGCTACACCTTC

clone size: -
V gene: TRBV11-2
J gene: TRBJ2-7
CDR3 length: 17
D gene: TRBD2
CDR3 protein: CASSLAPGTSGRDEQYF
CDR3 DNA: TGTGCCAGCAGCTTAGCTCCCGGGACTAGCGGGAGGGACGAGCAGTACTTC

clone size: few
V gene: TRBV6-1
J gene: TRBJ2-7
CDR3 length: 15
D gene: TRBD2
CDR3 protein: CASSEALAGTYEQYF
CDR3 DNA: TGTGCCAGCAGTGAAGCACTAGCGGGGACCTACGAGCAGTACTTC

clone size: once
V gene: TRBV19
J gene: TRBJ2-5
CDR3 length: 17
D gene: TRBD2
CDR3 protein: CASSPRGGLALQETQYF
CDR3 DNA: TGTGCCAGTAGCCCTCGGGGAGGACTAGCGCTCCAAGAGACCCAGTACTTC

clone size: -
V gene: TRBV9
J gene: TRBJ2-2
CDR3 length: 15
D gene: TRBD2
CDR3 protein: CASSVDLAGVGELFF
CDR3 DNA: TGTGCCAGCAGCGTTGATCTAGCGGGAGTCGGAGAGCTGTTTTTT